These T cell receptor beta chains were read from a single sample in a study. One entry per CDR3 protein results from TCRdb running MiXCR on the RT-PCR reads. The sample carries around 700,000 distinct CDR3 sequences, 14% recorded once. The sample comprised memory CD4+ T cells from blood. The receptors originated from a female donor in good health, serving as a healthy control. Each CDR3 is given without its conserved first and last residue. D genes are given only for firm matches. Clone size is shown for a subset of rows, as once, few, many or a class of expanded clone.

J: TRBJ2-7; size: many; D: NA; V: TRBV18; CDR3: ASSPGTNYEQY
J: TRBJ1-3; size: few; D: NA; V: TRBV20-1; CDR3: SASSIYGNTIY
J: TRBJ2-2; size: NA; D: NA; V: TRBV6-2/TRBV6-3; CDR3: ASKVAEGTTGELF
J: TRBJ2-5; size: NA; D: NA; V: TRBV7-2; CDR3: ASSLFSGSETQY
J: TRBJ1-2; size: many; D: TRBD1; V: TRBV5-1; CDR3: ASSHNMATGDYGYT
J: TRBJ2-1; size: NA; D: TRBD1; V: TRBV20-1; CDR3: SAGTDAYNEQF
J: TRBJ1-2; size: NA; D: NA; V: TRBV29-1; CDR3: SVDGAGMNGYT
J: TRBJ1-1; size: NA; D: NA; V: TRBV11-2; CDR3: ASSLVGGAMNTEAF
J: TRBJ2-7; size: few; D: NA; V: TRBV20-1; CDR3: SAGPNTGYKVYEQY
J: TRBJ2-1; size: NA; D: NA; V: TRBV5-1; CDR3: ASSLEGVGNEQF
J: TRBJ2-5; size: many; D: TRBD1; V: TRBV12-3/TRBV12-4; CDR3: ASRPTGQETQY
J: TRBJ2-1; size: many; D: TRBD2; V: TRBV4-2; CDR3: ASSQESGTEQF
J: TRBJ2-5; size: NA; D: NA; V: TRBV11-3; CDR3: ASSSGPNEETQY
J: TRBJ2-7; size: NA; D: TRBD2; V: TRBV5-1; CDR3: ASSLTSGRDEQY
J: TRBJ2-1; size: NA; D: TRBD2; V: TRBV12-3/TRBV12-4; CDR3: ASSSTGTSIYEQF
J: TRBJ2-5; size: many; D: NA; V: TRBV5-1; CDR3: ASSLSVWRGLQETQY
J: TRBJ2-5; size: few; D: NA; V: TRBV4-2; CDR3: ASSPEGRGRQETQY
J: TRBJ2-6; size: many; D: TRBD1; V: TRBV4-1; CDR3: ASSQGRDRGPGANVLT
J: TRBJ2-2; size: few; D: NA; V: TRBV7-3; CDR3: ASSLITNTGELF
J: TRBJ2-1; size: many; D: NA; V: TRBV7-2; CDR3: ASSHTGTTYNEQF
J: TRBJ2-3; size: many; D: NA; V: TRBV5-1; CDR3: ASSLDPRSTDTQY
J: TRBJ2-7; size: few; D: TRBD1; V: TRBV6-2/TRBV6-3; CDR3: ASTLLGTGSHEQY
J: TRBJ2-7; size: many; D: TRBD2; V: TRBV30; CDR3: AWSPTSGRKNEQY
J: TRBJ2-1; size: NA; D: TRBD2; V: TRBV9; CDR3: ASSGTSGRTEQF
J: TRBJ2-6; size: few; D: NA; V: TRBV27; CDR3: ASSRYIGGGSGSGANVLT
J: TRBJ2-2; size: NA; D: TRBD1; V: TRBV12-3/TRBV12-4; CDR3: ASRIDRGYTGELF
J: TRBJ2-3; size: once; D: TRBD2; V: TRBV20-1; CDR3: SARPPGLATDTQY
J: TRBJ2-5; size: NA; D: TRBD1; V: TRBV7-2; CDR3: ASSLSGQGARWETQY
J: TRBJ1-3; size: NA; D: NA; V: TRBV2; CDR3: ASMSSRGTAGNTIY
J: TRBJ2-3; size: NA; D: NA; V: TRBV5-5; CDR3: ASSFGATTSTDTQY
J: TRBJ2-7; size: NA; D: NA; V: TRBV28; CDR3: ASSSGGTNEQY
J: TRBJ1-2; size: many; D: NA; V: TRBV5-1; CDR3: ASSLEQAANYGYT
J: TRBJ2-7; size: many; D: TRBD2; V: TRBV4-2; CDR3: ASSQDRLAGPYEQY
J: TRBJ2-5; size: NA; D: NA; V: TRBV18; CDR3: ASSPPLRESETQY
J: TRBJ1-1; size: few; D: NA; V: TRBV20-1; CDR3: SASYQGATEVF
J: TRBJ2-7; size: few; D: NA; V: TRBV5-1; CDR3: ASSLDGNRMFSYEQY
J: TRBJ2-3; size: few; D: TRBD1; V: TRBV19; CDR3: ASRTIPGQNTDTQY
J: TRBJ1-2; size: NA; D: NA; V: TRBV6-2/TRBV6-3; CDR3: ASRPRGYYGYT
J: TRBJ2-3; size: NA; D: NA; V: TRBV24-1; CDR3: ATSDTRTGPDTQY
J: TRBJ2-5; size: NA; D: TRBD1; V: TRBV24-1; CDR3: ATRSTGEGETQY
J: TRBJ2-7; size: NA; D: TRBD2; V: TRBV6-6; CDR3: ASRSGLAGVYEQY
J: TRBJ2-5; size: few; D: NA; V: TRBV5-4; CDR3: ASSFQGSGETQY
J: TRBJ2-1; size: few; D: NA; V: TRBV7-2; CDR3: ASSSTVYFGEQF
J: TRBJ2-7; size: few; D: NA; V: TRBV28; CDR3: ASSTGTLPYEQY
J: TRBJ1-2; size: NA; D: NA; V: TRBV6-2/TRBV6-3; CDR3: ASSQDWGGYT
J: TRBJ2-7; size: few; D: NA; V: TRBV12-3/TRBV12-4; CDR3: ASSLWPTSHEQY